The source of this TCR beta chain is a study of blood T cell repertoires in COVID-19. V lost 5 bases, J lost 6 bases, and 3 bases stayed unmatched. Germline-derived CDR1 and CDR2 are SEHNR and FQNEAQ (reference sequence). The CDR3 runs 13 residues. This table comes from immunoSEQ multiplex PCR, and its TCRdb copy is limited to in-frame clones, with some not included. The sample consists of 85,000 to 100,000 clones, roughly 76% of them appearing once. The V and J genes are TRBV7-9 and TRBJ1-5; the match to TRBD1 covers 8 bases. The sequence came from a man older than 75 with COVID-19, enrolled during active disease. The source material was peripheral blood. The CDR3: CASSGQGGQPQHF. The CDR3 DNA follows: TGTGCCAGCAGCGGACAGGGTGGTCAGCCCCAGCATTTT.